Sequencing of this TCR beta chain was carried out in a study of T-cell memory formation after mild COVID-19. Study at large: There were largely donor-specific TCR clusters. General study results and limits: Detection of some responders pre-infection suggested pre-existing cross-reactive memory T cells participated. Second-wave clones reaching peak frequency on day 37 lacked confirmed SARS-CoV-2 specificity.

5'RACE primed at constant segments yielded TCR alpha and TCR beta cDNA libraries bearing sample barcodes and UMIs. Using its own MiXCR run on the 5' RACE reads, TCRdb lists one record per CDR3 protein. The sample holds over 350,000 distinct CDR3 sequences, approximately 24% seen once. Germline CDR1 reads MNHEY; CDR2 reads SVGEGT. Trimming pared 5 bases from V and 4 bases from J, leaving 8 bases between. The CDR3 length is 12 residues. Concerning this clonotype itself: Its antigen is unknown.

The source material was PBMCs or a T cell subset sorted from them (not recorded which). The chain joins TRBV6-2 or TRBV6-3 to TRBJ1-2; D may be TRBD1 (5 bases). The origin of this receptor is an adult woman who had mild COVID-19 (a few samples of this study predate the infection). Cell type and time point are not known. The CDR3 spells CASSRGLYGYTF. The CDR3 DNA reads as TGTGCCAGCAGTCGGGGACTCTATGGCTACACCTTC.